These 27 T cell receptor beta chains were all obtained from the same sample, sequenced in a study of blood T cells in healthy people across ages (dated by TCRdb to the mid-2010s). Library prep was done by 5' RACE. The sequencer was an Illumina HiSeq 2500. A second roughly 7 to 11 cycle PCR used a sample-barcoded 5' primer and a J-beta primer mix. TCRdb ran its own pipeline on the public reads, namely fastp trimming at Q25 and MiXCR clone calling, and kept in-frame beta chains. Each entry merges the rows of one CDR3 protein and shows their most common DNA and genes. The sample includes some 710,000 distinct CDR3 sequences, with 35% to 60% observed a single time. The ten largest clones take up roughly 18% of the sample. The specimen was blood. These receptors originate from a man older than 75 in good health.

The V gene is TRBV5-1, the J gene TRBJ1-4; D gene unclear. The CDR3 is 14 residues long. Trimming removed 0 bases at V and 8 bases at J, with 11 bases between. Germline V lookup: CDR1 SGHRS, CDR2 YFSETQ. In DNA, the CDR3 is TGCGCCAGCAGCTTGGACGGGCGGGCGGAAAAACTGTTTTTT. Its protein product is CASSLDGRAEKLFF. Combining the CDR3 with reference TRBV5-1 and TRBJ1-4 gives the whole variable domain KAGVTQTPRYLIKTRGQQVTLSCSPISGHRSVSWYQQTPGQGLQFLFEYFSETQRNKGNFPGRFSGRQFSNSRSEMNVSTLELGDSALYLCASSLDGRAEKLFFGSGTQLSVL.

The genes are TRBV5-1 and TRBJ2-5, with 10 bases identical to TRBD1. The end of the DNA fits TRBJ2-7 better, so the J call may be wrong. This CDR3 spans 14 amino acids. Germline assignment: CDR1 SGHRS and CDR2 YFSETQ. DNA for the CDR3: TGCGCCAGCAGCGACGGGACAGGGGTCGACGAGCAGTACTTC. It specifies CASSDGTGVDEQYF.

There are a few counts of this clonotype. The chain links TRBV20-1 to TRBJ1-2; D might be TRBD1 (5 bases). CDR1 DFQATT and CDR2 SNEGSKA come from the germline V gene (reference sequence). Deletions cut 1 base from V and 6 bases from J, with 18 bases between. This CDR3 has 15 amino acids. CDR3 protein: CSARGLDWGVDGYTF. As DNA, the CDR3 is TGCAGTGCTAGAGGGCTAGACTGGGGGGTAGATGGCTACACCTTC.

The chain has TRBV24-1 and TRBJ2-7; D gene uncertain. This CDR3 has 14 amino acids. Germline V lookup: CDR1 KGHDR, CDR2 SFDVKD. The V and J ends lost 2 bases and 9 bases respectively, with 16 bases between them. CDR3 coding DNA: TGTGCCACCAGTGATTCGGCCCCCGTGGCGAGGCAGTACTTC. The encoded protein is CATSDSAPVARQYF.

The CDR3 coding sequence is TGCGCCAGCAGCGAAAGAGGGACTAGCGGGAACACAGATACGCAGTATTTT. Translating gives CASSERGTSGNTDTQYF. This sequence joins TRBV5-1 and TRBJ2-3; 13 bases fit TRBD2. The CDR3 extends over 17 amino acids. The V and J ends lost 4 bases and 2 bases, in that order; junction bases with no gene match: 7. Germline V CDR1 and CDR2: SGHRS, YFSETQ.

The rearrangement joins TRBV28 to TRBJ2-7, with D unresolved. Trimming cost V 8 bases and J 5 bases, with 13 bases left between them. The CDR3 covers 12 residues. Germline CDR1 is MDHEN and CDR2 is SYDVKM. CDR3 DNA sequence: TGTGCCAGCGTCGGAACTCCGAACGAGCAGTACTTC. Its protein is CASVGTPNEQYF. Full variable domain (missing parts from reference TRBV28 and TRBJ2-7): DVKVTQSSRYLVKRTGEKVFLECVQDMDHENMFWYRQDPGLGLRLIYFSYDVKMKEKGDIPEGYSVSREKKERFSLILESASTNQTSMYLCASVGTPNEQYFGPGTRLTVT.

The chain joins TRBV12-3 or TRBV12-4 to TRBJ2-3; 8 positions match TRBD2. The CDR3 extends over 15 amino acids. V was clipped by 6 bases and J by 1 base; unmatched bases: 6. CDR3 in DNA: TGTGCCAGCAGGACAAGCGGGAGACGCACAGATACGCAGTATTTT. Translation gives CASRTSGRRTDTQYF.

This clonotype showed up just a few times. The rearrangement uses TRBV29-1 and TRBJ2-1; 11 bases agree with TRBD2. V lost 8 bases, J lost 1 base, and 4 bases stayed unmatched. Germline CDR1 and CDR2: SQVTM and ANQGSEA. There are 14 residues in the CDR3. CDR3 amino acids: CSLGLAVSYNEQFF. The CDR3 DNA reads as TGCAGCTTGGGACTAGCGGTTTCCTACAATGAGCAGTTCTTC.

The chain links TRBV20-1 to TRBJ1-1; 7 nucleotides align to TRBD1. The ends lost 2 bases at V and 0 bases at J; junction bases unmatched: 9. This CDR3 spans 16 amino acids. Germline-derived CDR1 and CDR2 are DFQATT and SNEGSKA (reference sequence). The CDR3 nucleotides are TGCAGTGCTAGAAACCCGACAGGGTCTATGAACACTGAAGCTTTCTTT. This gives the protein CSARNPTGSMNTEAFF.

The chain uses TRBV4-3 and TRBJ2-1; maybe TRBD2 (5 bases). V shed 1 base and J shed 10 bases, with 11 bases lying between them. Per the germline V gene, CDR1 is LGHNA and CDR2 is YSLEER. The CDR3 loop spans 13 amino acids. The CDR3 sequence: CASSQVSGTEQFF. The CDR3 DNA reads as TGCGCCAGCAGCCAAGTGTCGGGAACGGAGCAGTTCTTC.

This clonotype has only a few counts. The chain links TRBV5-1 to TRBJ1-1; perhaps TRBD1 as D (6 bases). V lost 2 bases, J lost 5 bases, and 13 bases lay in between. The CDR3 has 14 residues. Germline loops: CDR1 SGHRS, CDR2 YFSETQ. The CDR3 here is CASSFEGGETEAFF. In DNA form, the CDR3 reads TGCGCCAGCAGCTTCGAAGGGGGAGAAACTGAAGCTTTCTTT.

Worth noting for this clonotype: A clone one base away is much larger, so this may be a read error. V usage is TRBV7-2 and J usage is TRBJ2-1; 13 nucleotides match TRBD2. There are 16 residues in the CDR3. CDR1 and CDR2 (germline): SGHTA, FQGNSA. The CDR3 here is CAGSATLAGGLGEQFF. The CDR3 DNA is TGTGCCGGCAGCGCAACACTAGCGGGAGGGCTTGGTGAGCAGTTCTTC.

The chain uses TRBV7-3 and TRBJ2-3, with D unresolved. Trimming cost V 5 bases and J 0 bases, with 9 bases left between them. Germline lookup yields CDR1 SGHTA and CDR2 FQGTGA. The CDR3 is 14 residues long. CDR3 DNA sequence: TGTGCCAGCAGCCCACAAGCTAGCACAGATACGCAGTATTTT. Its translation: CASSPQASTDTQYF.

This chain connects TRBV7-2 to TRBJ2-3; 7 bases fit TRBD2. V lost 5 bases and J lost 0; bases outside the gene matches: 5. CDR3 length: 15 amino acids. CDR1 SGHTA and CDR2 FQGNSA come from the germline V gene. The chain's CDR3 is CASSDKLASTDTQYF. The CDR3 DNA follows: TGTGCCAGCAGCGATAAACTAGCGAGCACAGATACGCAGTATTTT.

The chain is built from TRBV10-3 and TRBJ2-1; possibly TRBD1 or TRBD2 for D (6 bases each). With 2 bases removed from V and 10 bases from J, the gap between germline ends came to 24 bases. CDR1 and CDR2 from the germline V gene are ENHRY and SYGVKD. The CDR3 is 17 residues long. CDR3: CAISETERGVLGNEQFF. The DNA for the CDR3 is TGTGCCATCAGTGAGACGGAGAGGGGGGTTTTGGGCAACGAGCAGTTCTTC.

To note about this clonotype: Possible read error: a much larger clone is one base away. This rearrangement joins TRBV29-1 to TRBJ2-7; D is ambiguous. Germline V gene data show CDR1 as SQVTM and CDR2 as ANQGSEA. The V and J ends lost 2 bases and 2 bases respectively, with 10 bases between them. This CDR3 spans 13 amino acids. CDR3 residues: CSVESPDAYEQYF. Here the CDR3 DNA reads TGCAGCGTTGAAAGCCCGGATGCCTACGAGCAGTACTTC.

This clonotype was recorded once. The rearrangement uses TRBV11-1 and TRBJ2-7; the D gene is possibly TRBD1 (5 bases). Germline assignment: CDR1 SGHAT and CDR2 FQDESV (reference sequence). There are 18 residues in the CDR3. V lost 0 bases and J 0 bases, leaving 18 bases between the germline ends. In DNA form, the CDR3 reads TGTGCCAGCAGCTTAGCGCTTTCCAAGGGGTCCCTCTCCTACGAGCAGTACTTC. This codes for CASSLALSKGSLSYEQYF.

CDR3 region: CASSRPGEKLFF. The CDR3 nucleotides are TGTGCCAGCAGTCGTCCAGGAGAAAAACTGTTTTTT. The chain carries TRBV7-2 and TRBJ1-4; unclear D gene. Germline values: CDR1 SGHTA, CDR2 FQGNSA. The CDR3 length is 12 residues. V was trimmed by 6 bases and J by 8 bases, leaving 10 bases between them.

V is TRBV11-2 and J is TRBJ2-3, with D perhaps assigned TRBD1 or TRBD2 (5 bases each). V was trimmed by 5 bases and J by 8 bases, leaving 14 bases between them. The CDR3 is 13 residues long. CDR1 is SGHAT, CDR2 FQNNGV, per germline. CDR3 DNA: TGTGCCAGCAGCCCCCGGGGCTCTGGTACGCAGTATTTT. It is translated as CASSPRGSGTQYF.

This clonotype has just a few counts. This chain uses TRBV20-1 with TRBJ2-1; 8 bases are a match to TRBD2. CDR3 length equals 14 residues. CDR1 is DFQATT and CDR2 is SNEGSKA in the germline V gene (reference sequence). V shed 0 bases and J 4 bases; nucleotides not matched to a gene: 2. CDR3 sequence reads: CSARDPGGYNEQFF. CDR3 DNA: TGCAGTGCTAGAGACCCGGGAGGGTACAATGAGCAGTTCTTC.

J is TRBJ2-5 and V is TRBV20-1, with D perhaps assigned TRBD1 or TRBD2 (5 bases each). This CDR3 spans 13 amino acids. Germline assignment: CDR1 DFQATT and CDR2 SNEGSKA (reference sequence). V gave up 6 bases and J gave up 11 bases, with 22 bases separating them. This CDR3 reads CSAGRAPYNEQYF. CDR3 sequence (DNA): TGCAGTGCGGGACGAGCGCCTTACAATGAGCAGTACTTC.

Regarding this clonotype: A read error may account for a junction end that differs from germline. The chain is built from TRBV4-2 and TRBJ2-7, with TRBD2 identical over 11 bases. Germline V gene sequence: CDR1 LGHNA, CDR2 YNFKEQ. The CDR3 extends over 18 amino acids. CDR3 loop: CASSPRAVAGGSSYGQYF. CDR3 DNA sequence: TGTGCCAGCAGCCCTCGGGCGGTAGCGGGGGGGAGCTCCTACGGGCAGTACTTC.

There are a few counts of this clonotype. The chain combines TRBV20-1 with TRBJ2-3; 14 bases fit TRBD2. The CDR3 runs 19 residues. V lost 3 bases and J lost 0; bases outside the gene matches: 11. CDR1 is DFQATT and CDR2 is SNEGSKA in the germline V gene (reference sequence). The CDR3 loop reads CSASLPGTSGGSSTDTQYF. The CDR3 DNA reads TGCAGTGCTAGCCTACCCGGGACTAGCGGGGGTTCTAGCACAGATACGCAGTATTTT.

This sequence joins TRBV29-1 and TRBJ2-2; perhaps D is TRBD1 or TRBD2 (8 bases each). The CDR3 totals 15 residues. In germline, CDR1 is SQVTM, CDR2 ANQGSEA. Trimming left V 7 bases short and J 3 bases short, with 18 bases between. CDR3 protein: CSAQGVGLDTGELFF. The CDR3 DNA reads as TGCAGCGCACAGGGGGTGGGACTAGACACCGGGGAGCTGTTTTTT.

This clonotype was seen a few times. V is TRBV28 and J is TRBJ2-5, with 9 bases that match TRBD1. The J call is uncertain, as TRBJ2-7 better fits the DNA end. This CDR3 is built from 14 residues. In germline, CDR1 is MDHEN, CDR2 SYDVKM. This CDR3 is CASRTGTGSFEQYF. The CDR3 bases are TGTGCCAGTAGAACCGGGACAGGGTCGTTCGAGCAGTACTTC.

This rearrangement joins TRBV6-5 to TRBJ2-2, with D possibly TRBD2 on 6 matching bases. The ends were cut back, 0 bases at V and 2 bases at J, with 16 bases in the middle. Looked up from germline, CDR1 is MNHEY and CDR2 is SVGAGI. The CDR3 covers 18 residues. This chain's CDR3 is CASSYSIRTKLNTGELFF. The DNA for the CDR3 is TGTGCCAGCAGTTACTCTATTAGGACTAAACTAAACACCGGGGAGCTGTTTTTT.

This clonotype was counted only a few times. The V gene is TRBV9, the J gene TRBJ2-1; 7 bases line up with TRBD2. There are 16 residues in the CDR3. V lost 0 bases and J lost 5; bases outside the gene matches: 8. Germline CDR1 reads SGDLS; CDR2 reads YYNGEE. DNA for the CDR3: TGTGCCAGCAGCGTAGACGGGGGAGCGGGAAACAATGAGCAGTTCTTC. Amino acid sequence: CASSVDGGAGNNEQFF. Complete variable domain (other parts from reference TRBV9 and TRBJ2-1): DSGVTQTPKHLITATGQRVTLRCSPRSGDLSVYWYQQSLDQGLQFLIQYYNGEERAKGNILERFSAQQFPDLHSELNLSSLELGDSALYFCASSVDGGAGNNEQFFGPGTRLTVL.